One T cell receptor beta chain is described in this entry. The table came from immunoSEQ multiplex PCR; TCRdb's copy has only in-frame clones and leaves some out. The sample yields 23,000 or so clones, roughly 74% seen once. This record comes from a study of somatic mutations in cytotoxic T cells in rheumatoid arthritis. This CDR3 is 15 amino acids long. The V gene's germline CDR1 is SEHNR and CDR2 FQNEAQ (reference sequence). The J segment lost 3 bases and the V segment lost 1 base, leaving 6 bases of the junction unmatched. Sequencing input: CD8+ T cells sorted from blood. This receptor was taken from a woman aged 18-35 years in good health. The chain uses TRBV7-9 and TRBJ2-7; 7 nucleotides agree with TRBD1. CDR3 DNA: TGTGCCAGCAGCTTAGTATCCGACAGGGTCTACGAGCAGTACTTC. Translation: CASSLVSDRVYEQYF.